The TCR beta chain described here comes from a study of T cells in Graves' hyperthyroidism and ophthalmopathy. General study points: Ophthalmopathy was separated from stable hyperthyroidism by a 13 V-J model. Expanded thyroid clonotypes (above 0.001) were mostly also found in blood. Progression to ophthalmopathy was predicted a median of 6.5 months early.

This clonotype was recorded many times. Its specificity is not known. Exclusion followed for patients with uncontrolled infection, other autoimmune disease, pregnancy or lactation. Deletions cut 4 bases from V and 1 base from J, with 13 bases between. This CDR3 is 15 amino acids long. Germline V gene data show CDR1 as MNHEY and CDR2 as SVGEGT. Template material for amplifying TCR beta CDR3 regions consisted of RNA transcripts. TCR CDR3 underwent first-round RT-PCR with the HTBI primer set. TCRdb reprocessed the multiplex PCR reads via MiXCR and lists one record per CDR3 protein. The table shows 620,000 or so distinct CDR3 sequences, with roughly 15% occurring only once.

The sample consisted of blood. This clonotype was obtained from a woman aged 50 to 65 with Graves' ophthalmopathy. This chain joins TRBV6-2 or TRBV6-3 and TRBJ1-1; D call uncertain. CDR3 protein: CASSSPGSGNTEAFF. CDR3 coding DNA: TGTGCCAGCAGTTCCCCGGGGTCGGGGAACACTGAAGCTTTCTTT.